These 9 T cell receptor beta chains were sequenced from one sample in a study of T-cell memory formation after mild COVID-19. TCRdb called the 5' RACE reads again in MiXCR, with one record for every CDR3 protein. Found here are approximately 570,000 distinct CDR3 sequences, more than 15% of them singletons; the top ten hold 9.5% to 15%. Input material: PBMCs or a T cell subset sorted from them (not recorded which). These receptors all come from an adult woman who had mild COVID-19 (a few samples of this study predate the infection). Cell type and time point are not known.

This clonotype was observed a few times. The chain is built from TRBV7-9 and TRBJ2-1; 7 bases fit TRBD2. Germline CDR1 is SEHNR and CDR2 is FQNEAQ (reference sequence). V trimming: 6 bases; J trimming: 6 bases; junction bases outside the gene matches: 11. The CDR3 extends over 15 amino acids. The CDR3 bases are TGTGCCAGCAGGCCCCCGGGGGGTGTTCGCAATGAGCAGTTCTTC. Translation: CASRPPGGVRNEQFF.

This chain links TRBV2 with TRBJ2-2, with 12 bases matching TRBD2. The CDR3 extends over 15 amino acids. V was clipped by 6 bases and J by 5 bases; unmatched bases: 4. Germline assignment: CDR1 SNHLY and CDR2 FYNNEI. CDR3 region: CASSRLAGDTGELFF. The CDR3 DNA reads as TGTGCCAGCAGCCGACTAGCGGGGGATACCGGGGAGCTGTTTTTT.

For the CDR3, the DNA is TGTGCCAGCAGCCAGGGAGGGGGATGGTACAATGAGCAGTTCTTC. This encodes CASSQGGGWYNEQFF. The chain has TRBV3-1 and TRBJ2-1; D perhaps matches TRBD2 (7 bases). Germline V gene data show CDR1 as LGHDT and CDR2 as YNNKEL (reference sequence). Between the trimmed V and J ends, which lost 3 bases and 4 bases, there was a span of 13 bases. The CDR3 covers 15 residues.

The rearrangement joins TRBV6-6 to TRBJ2-7; 9 nucleotides align to TRBD2. V lost 0 bases, J lost 2 bases, and 5 bases stayed unmatched. This CDR3 comprises 16 residues. Germline assignment: CDR1 MNHNY and CDR2 SVGAGI (reference sequence). CDR3 residues: CASSYSAGGGAYEQYF. DNA for the CDR3: TGTGCCAGCAGTTACTCCGCGGGCGGGGGGGCCTACGAGCAGTACTTC.

The chain employs TRBV15 and TRBJ1-1; D may be TRBD1 (6 bases). The length of the CDR3 is 15 residues. From germline, CDR1 is LNHNV and CDR2 YYDKDF (reference sequence). With 4 bases removed from V and 5 bases from J, the gap between germline ends came to 17 bases. The CDR3 reads CATSTREGVGTEAFF. DNA of the CDR3: TGTGCCACCAGCACGAGGGAGGGGGTTGGGACTGAAGCTTTCTTT.

This clonotype was detected a few times. The chain is built from TRBV3-1 and TRBJ2-7; the match to TRBD2 covers 9 bases. Trimming at V came to 0 bases and at J to 4 bases, leaving 4 bases not matched to a gene. In germline, CDR1 is LGHDT, CDR2 YNNKEL (reference sequence). The CDR3 extends over 15 amino acids. CDR3 amino acids: CASSQEPSGVYEQYF. As DNA, the CDR3 is TGTGCCAGCAGCCAAGAGCCTAGCGGGGTTTACGAGCAGTACTTC.

This clonotype turned up a few times. V gene TRBV29-1 combines with J gene TRBJ2-7; D not resolved. Looked up from germline, CDR1 is SQVTM and CDR2 is ANQGSEA. V was clipped by 7 bases and J by 1 base, with 8 bases between them. The CDR3 is 11 residues long. The CDR3 loop reads CSAASSYEQYF. The CDR3 bases are TGCAGCGCCGCCTCGTCCTACGAGCAGTACTTC.

The V gene is TRBV10-3, the J gene TRBJ2-5; TRBD1 might be the D (6 bases). The CDR3 covers 12 residues. Germline V CDR1 and CDR2: ENHRY, SYGVKD. The V and J ends lost 8 bases and 2 bases respectively, with 9 bases between them. The CDR3 here is CAIRTAQETQYF. The CDR3 region has the DNA TGTGCCATCCGGACAGCACAAGAGACCCAGTACTTC.

This clonotype was recorded a few times. J is TRBJ2-1 and V is TRBV5-1; D unresolved. Germline V lookup: CDR1 SGHRS, CDR2 YFSETQ. CDR3 length: 18 amino acids. The V end lost 4 bases, the J end lost 3 bases, and 23 bases lay between the germline ends. The CDR3 sequence is CASSTHRSRVQIYNEQFF. DNA for the CDR3: TGCGCCAGCAGCACGCACCGGAGCCGGGTCCAGATCTACAATGAGCAGTTCTTC.